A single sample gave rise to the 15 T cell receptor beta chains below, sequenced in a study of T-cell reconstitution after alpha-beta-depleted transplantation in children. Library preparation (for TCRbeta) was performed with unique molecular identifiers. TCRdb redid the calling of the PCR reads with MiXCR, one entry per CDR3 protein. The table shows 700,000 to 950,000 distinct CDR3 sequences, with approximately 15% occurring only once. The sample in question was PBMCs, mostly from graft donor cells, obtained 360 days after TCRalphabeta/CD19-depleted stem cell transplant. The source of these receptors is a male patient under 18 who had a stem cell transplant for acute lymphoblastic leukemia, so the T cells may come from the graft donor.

The DNA of the CDR3 is TGTGCCAGTAGTATAAGACAGGGGTTAAACTATGGCTACACCTTC. Protein: CASSIRQGLNYGYTF. The chain is built from TRBV19 and TRBJ1-2, with TRBD1 matching over 8 bases. The CDR3 totals 15 residues. The junction had 4 bases not matched to a gene; V was cut back by 2 bases and J by 2 bases. Germline lookup yields CDR1 LNHDA and CDR2 SQIVND (reference sequence).

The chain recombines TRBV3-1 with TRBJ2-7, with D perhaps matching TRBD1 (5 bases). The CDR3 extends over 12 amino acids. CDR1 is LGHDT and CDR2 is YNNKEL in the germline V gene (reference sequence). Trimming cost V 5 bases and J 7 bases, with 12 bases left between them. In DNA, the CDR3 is TGTGCCAGCAGCTTTGGGGCTTGGGAGCAGTACTTC. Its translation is CASSFGAWEQYF.

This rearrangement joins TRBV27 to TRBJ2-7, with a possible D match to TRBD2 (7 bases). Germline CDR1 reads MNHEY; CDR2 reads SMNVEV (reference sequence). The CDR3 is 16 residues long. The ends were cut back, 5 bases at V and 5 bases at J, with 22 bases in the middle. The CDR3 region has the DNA TGTGCCAGCAGTCCCCTCCTAGGGGGGGCGCGTAACGAGCAGTACTTC. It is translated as CASSPLLGGARNEQYF.

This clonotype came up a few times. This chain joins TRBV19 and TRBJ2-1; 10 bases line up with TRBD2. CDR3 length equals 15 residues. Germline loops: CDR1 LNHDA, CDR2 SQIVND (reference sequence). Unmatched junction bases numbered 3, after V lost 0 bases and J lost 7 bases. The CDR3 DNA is TGTGCCAGTAGTATAGAGGGACTAGCGAAGAATGAGCAGTTCTTC. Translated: CASSIEGLAKNEQFF.

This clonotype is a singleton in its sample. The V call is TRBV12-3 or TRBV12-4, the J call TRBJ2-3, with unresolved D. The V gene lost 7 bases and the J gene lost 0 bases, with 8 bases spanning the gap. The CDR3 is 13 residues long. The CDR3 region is CASKGYSTDTQYF. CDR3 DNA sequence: TGTGCCAGCAAAGGTTATAGCACAGATACGCAGTATTTT.

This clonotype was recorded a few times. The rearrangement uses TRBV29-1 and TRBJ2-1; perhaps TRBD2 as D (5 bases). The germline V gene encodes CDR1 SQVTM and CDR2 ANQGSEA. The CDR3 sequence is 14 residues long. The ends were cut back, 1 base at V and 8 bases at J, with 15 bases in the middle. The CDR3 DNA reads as TGCAGCGTTGAAGGAGGGCGGGTCGGATATGAGCAGTTCTTC. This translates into CSVEGGRVGYEQFF.

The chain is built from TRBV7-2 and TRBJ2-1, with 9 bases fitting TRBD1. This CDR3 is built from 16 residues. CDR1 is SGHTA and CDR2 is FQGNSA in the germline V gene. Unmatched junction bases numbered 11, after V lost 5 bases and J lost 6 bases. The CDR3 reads CASSPQPGQGINEQFF. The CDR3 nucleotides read TGTGCCAGCAGCCCTCAACCGGGACAGGGTATCAATGAGCAGTTCTTC.

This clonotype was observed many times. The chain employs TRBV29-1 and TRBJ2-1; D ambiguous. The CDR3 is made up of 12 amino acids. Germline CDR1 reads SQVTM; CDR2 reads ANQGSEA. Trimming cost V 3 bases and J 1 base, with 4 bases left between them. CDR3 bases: TGCAGCGTTGACAGTTCCTACAATGAGCAGTTCTTC. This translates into CSVDSSYNEQFF.

The CDR3 is CASSFEQVQFF. CDR3 DNA: TGTGCCAGCAGTTTTGAGCAGGTACAGTTCTTC. This chain uses TRBV12-3 or TRBV12-4 with TRBJ2-1; D not certain. This CDR3 is built from 11 residues. Trimming cost V 3 bases and J 13 bases, with 10 bases left between them.

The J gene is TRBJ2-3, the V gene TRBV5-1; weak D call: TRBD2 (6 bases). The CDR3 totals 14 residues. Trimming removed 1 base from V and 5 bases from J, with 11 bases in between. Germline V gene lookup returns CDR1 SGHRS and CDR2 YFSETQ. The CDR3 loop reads CASSLNFGGDTQYF. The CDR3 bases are TGCGCCAGCAGCTTGAACTTCGGGGGAGATACGCAGTATTTT.

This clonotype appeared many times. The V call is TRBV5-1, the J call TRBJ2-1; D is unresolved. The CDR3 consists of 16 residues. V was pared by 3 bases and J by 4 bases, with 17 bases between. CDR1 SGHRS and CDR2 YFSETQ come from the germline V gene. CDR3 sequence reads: CASSYRTSTPYNEQFF. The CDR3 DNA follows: TGCGCCAGCAGCTATCGTACGTCAACCCCTTACAATGAGCAGTTCTTC.

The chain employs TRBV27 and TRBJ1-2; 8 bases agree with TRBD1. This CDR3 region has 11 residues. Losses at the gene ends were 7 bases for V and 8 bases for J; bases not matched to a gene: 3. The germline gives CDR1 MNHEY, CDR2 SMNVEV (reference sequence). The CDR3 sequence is CASTRDRGYTF. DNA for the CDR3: TGTGCCAGCACTCGGGACAGGGGCTACACCTTC.

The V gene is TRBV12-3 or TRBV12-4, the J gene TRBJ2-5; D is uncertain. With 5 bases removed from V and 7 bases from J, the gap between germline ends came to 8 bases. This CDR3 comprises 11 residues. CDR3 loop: CASSAGRTQYF. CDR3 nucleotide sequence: TGTGCCAGCAGTGCCGGAAGGACCCAGTACTTC.

The CDR3 reads CASSLYGQGGPTYEQYF. DNA for the CDR3: TGTGCCAGCAGCTTATACGGACAGGGGGGTCCCACTTACGAGCAGTACTTC. The chain carries TRBV7-9 and TRBJ2-7; TRBD1 matches at 10 bases. The J segment lost 4 bases and the V segment lost 2 bases, leaving 11 bases of the junction unmatched. The germline gives CDR1 SEHNR, CDR2 FQNEAQ (reference sequence). The CDR3 loop spans 17 amino acids.

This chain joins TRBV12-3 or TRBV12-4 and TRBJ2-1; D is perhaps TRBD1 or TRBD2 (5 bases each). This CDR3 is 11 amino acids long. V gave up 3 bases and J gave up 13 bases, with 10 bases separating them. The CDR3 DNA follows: TGTGCCAGCAGTTTTAGTGGGGGACAGTTCTTC. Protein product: CASSFSGGQFF.